The present T cell receptor beta chain was sequenced within a study of control samples from healthy donors and cancer patients. Measured with immunoSEQ multiplex PCR; TCRdb has only the in-frame clones, and not every one. Here the sample spans 160,000 or so clones, about 94% being singletons. The CDR3 totals 12 residues. Per germline, CDR1 ENHRY and CDR2 SYGVKD. The V end was cut by 5 bases, the J end by 5 bases, with 9 bases between. Material for sequencing was PBMCs. The V gene is TRBV10-3, the J gene TRBJ1-1; D unclear. This clonotype originated in a man between 60 and 75 years old with colorectal cancer. The CDR3, as DNA: TGTGCCATCAGTCGGGAACGGACTGAAGCTTTCTTT. Amino acid sequence: CAISRERTEAFF.